Below, 6 T cell receptor beta chains from the same sample are listed, as sequenced in a study of T cells in women clearing cervical HPV infection. Using immunoSEQ multiplex PCR, the repertoire was profiled, and TCRdb retains in-frame clones only, with some absent. The sample has around 39,000 clones. The specimen sequenced was blood buffy coat. Receptor source: a woman aged 18-70 years with a cervical HPV16 infection that either progressed to CIN3+ or cleared (not recorded which).

About this clone: The CDR3 is cut off 3 residues early in the read; its end comes from the germline J gene. This chain uses TRBV6-2 or TRBV6-3 with TRBJ2-2; 8 bases fit TRBD1. Trimming at V came to 5 bases and at J to 6 bases, leaving 5 bases not matched to a gene. In germline, CDR1 is MNHEY, CDR2 SVGEGT. This CDR3 contains 14 residues. The covered CDR3 bases are TGTGCCAGCAGTCCGGGACAGGACCCCGGGGAG. Residues: CASSPGQDPGE. The whole CDR3 sequence is CASSPGQDPGELFF.

According to its frequency, this clone is medium-sized (0.01 to 0.1%). The CDR3 is cut off 3 residues early in the read; its end comes from the germline J gene. V usage is TRBV29-1 and J usage is TRBJ2-3, with D perhaps matching TRBD1 (6 bases). This CDR3 has 14 amino acids. Per the germline V gene, CDR1 is SQVTM and CDR2 is ANQGSEA. With 2 bases removed from V and 1 base from J, the gap between germline ends came to 10 bases. The CDR3: CSVERGFGTDTQYF. The part of the CDR3 DNA that was read is TGCAGCGTTGAAAGGGGGTTCGGCACAGATACG.

With respect to this clone: The read ends 3 residues before the CDR3 terminus; that terminus is restored from the germline J gene. This chain uses TRBV19 with TRBJ1-6; 7 bases match TRBD1. This CDR3 comprises 15 residues. The J segment lost 7 bases and the V segment lost 3 bases, leaving 6 bases of the junction unmatched. Germline loops: CDR1 LNHDA, CDR2 SQIVND (reference sequence). Incomplete CDR3 DNA: TGTGCCAGTAGTATTTGGGGACAGAGCAATTCACCC. Its protein is CASSIWGQSNSP. From start to end, the CDR3 is CASSIWGQSNSPLHF.

On this clone: The read comes to an end 3 residues before the CDR3 does, leaving the germline J gene to fill in the end. This chain links TRBV5-5 with TRBJ1-5; TRBD1 aligns across 7 bases. The germline V gene encodes CDR1 SGHKS and CDR2 YYEKEE (reference sequence). J lost 4 bases, V lost 4 bases, and 5 bases had no gene match. This CDR3 region has 14 residues. CDR3 sequence: CASSRGTANQPQHF. The part of the CDR3 DNA that was read is TGTGCCAGCAGCAGAGGGACAGCAAATCAGCCC.

To note about this clone: The read ends 3 residues early relative to the CDR3; the germline J gene fills the gap. This chain joins TRBV2 and TRBJ2-1, with D maybe TRBD1 (5 bases). The CDR3 consists of 14 residues. V was pared by 6 bases and J by 2 bases, with 11 bases between. Germline V gene lookup returns CDR1 SNHLY and CDR2 FYNNEI. The CDR3 here is CASSPGLTYNEQFF. The part of the CDR3 DNA that was read is TGTGCCAGCAGCCCAGGGTTAACCTACAATGAG.

The sequenced CDR3 bases are TGTGCCAGCAGTGAACGGCGTGAGACTAGCGGGGGGGGATACGAG. This sequence encodes CASSERRETSGGGYE. The complete CDR3 sequence is CASSERRETSGGGYEQYF. The chain is built from TRBV6-1 and TRBJ2-7; 14 nucleotides line up with TRBD2. The CDR3 end falls 3 residues outside the read, so it is completed with the germline J gene. Unmatched junction bases numbered 10, after V lost 2 bases and J lost 4 bases. This CDR3 comprises 18 residues. Germline assignment: CDR1 MNHNS and CDR2 SASEGT.